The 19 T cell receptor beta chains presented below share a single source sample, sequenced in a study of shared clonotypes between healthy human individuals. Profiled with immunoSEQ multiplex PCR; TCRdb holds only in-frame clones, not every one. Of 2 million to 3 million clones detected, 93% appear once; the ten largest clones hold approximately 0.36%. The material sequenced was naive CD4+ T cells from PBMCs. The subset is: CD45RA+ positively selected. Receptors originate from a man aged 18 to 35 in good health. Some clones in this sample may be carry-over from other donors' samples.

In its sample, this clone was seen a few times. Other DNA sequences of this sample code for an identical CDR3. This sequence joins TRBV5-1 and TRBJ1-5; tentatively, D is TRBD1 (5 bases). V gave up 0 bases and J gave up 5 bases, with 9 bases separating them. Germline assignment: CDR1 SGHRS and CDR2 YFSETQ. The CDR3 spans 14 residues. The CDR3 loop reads CASSLVGGDQPQHF. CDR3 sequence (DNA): TGCGCCAGCAGCTTGGTTGGGGGTGATCAGCCCCAGCATTTT.

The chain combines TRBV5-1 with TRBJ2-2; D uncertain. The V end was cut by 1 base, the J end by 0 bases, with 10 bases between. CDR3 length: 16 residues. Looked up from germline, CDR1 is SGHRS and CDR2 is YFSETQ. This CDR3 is CASSLFAASNTGELFF. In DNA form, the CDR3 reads TGCGCCAGCAGCTTGTTCGCCGCCTCGAACACCGGGGAGCTGTTTTTT.

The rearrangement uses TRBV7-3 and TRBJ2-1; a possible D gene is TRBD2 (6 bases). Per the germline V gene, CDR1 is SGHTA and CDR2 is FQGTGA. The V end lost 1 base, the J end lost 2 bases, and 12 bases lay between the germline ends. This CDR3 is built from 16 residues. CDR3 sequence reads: CASSLMGTEPYNEQFF. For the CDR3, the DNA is TGTGCCAGCAGCTTAATGGGGACTGAACCCTACAATGAGCAGTTCTTC.

The CDR3 reads CASSFSDRAGYGYTF. The CDR3 region has the DNA TGTGCCAGCAGTTTCTCGGACAGGGCCGGCTATGGCTACACCTTC. The rearrangement links TRBV28 to TRBJ1-2, with TRBD1 identical over 8 bases. J gave up 4 bases and V 3 bases, and 7 bases lay outside the gene matches. Germline V gives CDR1 MDHEN, CDR2 SYDVKM. The CDR3 loop spans 15 amino acids.

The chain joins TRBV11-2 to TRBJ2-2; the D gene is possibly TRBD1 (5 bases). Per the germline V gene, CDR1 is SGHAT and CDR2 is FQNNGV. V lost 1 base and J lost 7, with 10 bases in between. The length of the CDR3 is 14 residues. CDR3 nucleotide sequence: TGTGCCAGCAGCTTAGCCCCACAGGTCGGGGAGCTGTTTTTT. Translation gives CASSLAPQVGELFF.

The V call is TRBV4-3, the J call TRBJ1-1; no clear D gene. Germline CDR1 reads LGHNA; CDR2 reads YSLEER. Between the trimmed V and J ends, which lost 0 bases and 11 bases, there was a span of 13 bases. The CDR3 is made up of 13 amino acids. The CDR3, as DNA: TGCGCCAGCAGCCAAGAGGTGGAGGCGCTGGCTTTCTTT. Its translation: CASSQEVEALAFF.

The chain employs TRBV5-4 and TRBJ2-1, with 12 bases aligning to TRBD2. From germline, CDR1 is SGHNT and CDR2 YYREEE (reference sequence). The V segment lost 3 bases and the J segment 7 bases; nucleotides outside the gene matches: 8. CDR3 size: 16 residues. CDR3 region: CASSWGTSGRTNEQFF. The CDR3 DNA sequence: TGTGCCAGCAGCTGGGGAACTAGCGGGAGGACAAATGAGCAGTTCTTC.

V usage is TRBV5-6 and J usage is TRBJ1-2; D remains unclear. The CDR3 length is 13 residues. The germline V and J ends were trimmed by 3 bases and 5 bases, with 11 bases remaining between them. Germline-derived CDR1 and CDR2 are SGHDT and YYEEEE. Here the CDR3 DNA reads TGTGCCAGCAGCTCCCAAACTTGGTATGGCTACACCTTC. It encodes CASSSQTWYGYTF. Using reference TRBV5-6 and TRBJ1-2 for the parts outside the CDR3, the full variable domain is DAGVTQSPTHLIKTRGQQVTLRCSPKSGHDTVSWYQQALGQGPQFIFQYYEEEERQRGNFPDRFSGHQFPNYSSELNVNALLLGDSALYLCASSSQTWYGYTFGSGTRLTVV.

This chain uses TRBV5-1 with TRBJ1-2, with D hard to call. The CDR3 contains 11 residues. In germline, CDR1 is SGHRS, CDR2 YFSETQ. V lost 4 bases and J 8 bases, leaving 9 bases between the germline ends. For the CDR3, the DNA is TGCGCCAGCAGCCCTGGGGAGGGCTACACCTTC. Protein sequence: CASSPGEGYTF.

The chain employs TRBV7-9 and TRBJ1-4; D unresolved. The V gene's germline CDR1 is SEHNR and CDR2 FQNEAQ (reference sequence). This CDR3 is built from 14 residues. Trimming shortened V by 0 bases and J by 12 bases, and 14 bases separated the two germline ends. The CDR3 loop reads CASSLADSVSQLFF. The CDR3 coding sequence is TGTGCCAGCAGCTTAGCTGACTCGGTCTCCCAACTGTTTTTT.

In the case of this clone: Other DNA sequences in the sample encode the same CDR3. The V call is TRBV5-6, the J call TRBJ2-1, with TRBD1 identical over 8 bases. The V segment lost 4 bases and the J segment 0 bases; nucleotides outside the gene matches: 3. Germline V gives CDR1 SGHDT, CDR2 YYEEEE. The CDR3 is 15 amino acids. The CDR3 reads CASSPGQGSYNEQFF. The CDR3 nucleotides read TGTGCCAGCAGCCCTGGACAGGGCTCCTACAATGAGCAGTTCTTC.

In nucleotides, the CDR3 is TGTGCCAGCAGTTACGGGGCGACTTTCCAAGAGACCCAGTACTTC. It encodes CASSYGATFQETQYF. The V gene is TRBV6-5, the J gene TRBJ2-5, with D maybe TRBD1 (5 bases). Trimming stripped 2 bases from V and 1 base from J, with 11 bases between. Germline CDR1 is MNHEY and CDR2 is SVGAGI. The CDR3 is made up of 15 amino acids.

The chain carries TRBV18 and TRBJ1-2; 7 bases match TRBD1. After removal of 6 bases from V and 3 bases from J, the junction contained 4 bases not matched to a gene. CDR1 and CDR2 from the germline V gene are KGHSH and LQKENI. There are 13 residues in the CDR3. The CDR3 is CASSGDRHYGYTF. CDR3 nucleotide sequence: TGTGCCAGCTCTGGGGACAGACACTATGGCTACACCTTC.

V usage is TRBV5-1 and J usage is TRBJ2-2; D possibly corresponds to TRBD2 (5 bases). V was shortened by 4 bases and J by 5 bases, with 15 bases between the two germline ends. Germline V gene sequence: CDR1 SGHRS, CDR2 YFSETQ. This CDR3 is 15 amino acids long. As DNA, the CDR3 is TGCGCCAGCAGCCCGGGCGGGCGTATGACCGGGGAGCTGTTTTTT. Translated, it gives CASSPGGRMTGELFF.

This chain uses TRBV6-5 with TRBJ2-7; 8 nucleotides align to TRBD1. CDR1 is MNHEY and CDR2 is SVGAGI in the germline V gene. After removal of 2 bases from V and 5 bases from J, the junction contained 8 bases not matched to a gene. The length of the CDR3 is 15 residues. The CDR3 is CASSYEAGGANEQYF. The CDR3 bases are TGTGCCAGCAGTTACGAGGCAGGGGGCGCGAACGAGCAGTACTTC.

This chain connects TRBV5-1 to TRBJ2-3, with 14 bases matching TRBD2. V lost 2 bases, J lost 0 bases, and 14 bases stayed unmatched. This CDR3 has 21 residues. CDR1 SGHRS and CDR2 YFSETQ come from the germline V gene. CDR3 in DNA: TGCGCCAGCAGCTTCCCGGGACTAGCGGGAGTGCAAACGCCTAGCACAGATACGCAGTATTTT. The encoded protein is CASSFPGLAGVQTPSTDTQYF.

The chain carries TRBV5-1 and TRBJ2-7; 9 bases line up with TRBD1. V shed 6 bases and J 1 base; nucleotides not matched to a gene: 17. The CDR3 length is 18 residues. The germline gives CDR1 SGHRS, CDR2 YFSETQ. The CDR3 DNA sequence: TGCGCCAGCACGCTCCGGGACAGGGTTGTTCAAACGTCCTACGAGCAGTACTTC. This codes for CASTLRDRVVQTSYEQYF.

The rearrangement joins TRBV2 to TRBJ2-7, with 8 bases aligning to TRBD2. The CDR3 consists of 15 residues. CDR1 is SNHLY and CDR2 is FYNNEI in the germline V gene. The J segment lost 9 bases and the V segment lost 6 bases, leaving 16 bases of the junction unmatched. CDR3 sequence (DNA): TGTGCCAGCAGGATTCAAGCGGGAGTCGGAGGGTGGCAGTACTTC. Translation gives CASRIQAGVGGWQYF. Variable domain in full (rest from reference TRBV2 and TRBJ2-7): EPEVTQTPSHQVTQMGQEVILRCVPISNHLYFYWYRQILGQKVEFLVSFYNNEISEKSEIFDDQFSVERPDGSNFTLKIRSTKLEDSAMYFCASRIQAGVGGWQYFGPGTRLTVT.

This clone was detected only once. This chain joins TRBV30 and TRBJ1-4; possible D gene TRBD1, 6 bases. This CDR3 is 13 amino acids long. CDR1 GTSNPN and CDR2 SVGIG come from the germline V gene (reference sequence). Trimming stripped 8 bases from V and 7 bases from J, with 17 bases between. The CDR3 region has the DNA TGTGCCGGGAACAGGGCGGTAGGTGAAAAACTGTTTTTT. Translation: CAGNRAVGEKLFF.